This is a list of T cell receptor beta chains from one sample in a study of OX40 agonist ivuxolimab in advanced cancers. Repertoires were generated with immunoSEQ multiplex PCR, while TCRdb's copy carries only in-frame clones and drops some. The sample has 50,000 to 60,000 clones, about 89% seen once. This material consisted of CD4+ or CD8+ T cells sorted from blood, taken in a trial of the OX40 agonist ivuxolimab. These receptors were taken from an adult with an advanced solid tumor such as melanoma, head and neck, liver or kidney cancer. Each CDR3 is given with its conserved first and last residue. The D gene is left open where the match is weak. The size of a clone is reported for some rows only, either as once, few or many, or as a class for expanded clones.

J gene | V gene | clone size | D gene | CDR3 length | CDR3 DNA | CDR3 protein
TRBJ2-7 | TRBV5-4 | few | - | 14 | TGTGCCAGCAGCTTGGACCGGGATCGGGACGAGCAGTACTTC | CASSLDRDRDEQYF
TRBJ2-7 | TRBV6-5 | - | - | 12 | TGTGCCAGCAGTTACAAGGGCTACGAGCAGTACTTC | CASSYKGYEQYF
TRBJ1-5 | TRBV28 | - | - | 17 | TGTGCCAGCAGTTTATATCTTGGGGATAGCGGCAATCAGCCCCAGCATTTT | CASSLYLGDSGNQPQHF
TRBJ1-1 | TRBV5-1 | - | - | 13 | TGCGCCAGCAGCTCCAGGGTGAACACTGAAGCTTTCTTT | CASSSRVNTEAFF
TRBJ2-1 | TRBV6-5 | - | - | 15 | TGTGCCAGCACCCCCAGCGGAGTCTCCTACAATGAGCAGTTCTTC | CASTPSGVSYNEQFF
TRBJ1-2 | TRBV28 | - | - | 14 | TGTGCCAGCTGCCGAATTTCGCCGCGGTGGCGCTACACCTTC | CASCRISPRWRYTF
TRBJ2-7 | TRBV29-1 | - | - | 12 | TGCAGCGCCCTAGCGCACACCTACGAGCAGTACTTC | CSALAHTYEQYF
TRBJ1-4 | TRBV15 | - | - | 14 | TGTGCCACCAGCAGAGGAATTGGGCAGGAAAAACTGTTTTTT | CATSRGIGQEKLFF
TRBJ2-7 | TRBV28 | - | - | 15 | TGTGCCAGCAGTTTACCGGGACAAAGCGACTACGAGCAGTACTTC | CASSLPGQSDYEQYF
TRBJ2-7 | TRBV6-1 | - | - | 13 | TGTGCCAGCAGCTCTGAATTCTCCTACGAGCAGTACTTC | CASSSEFSYEQYF
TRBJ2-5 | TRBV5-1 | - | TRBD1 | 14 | TGCGCCAGCAGCCTGGGCAGGGGGAAAGAGACCCAGTACTTC | CASSLGRGKETQYF
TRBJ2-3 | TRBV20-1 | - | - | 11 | TGCAGTGCTATTGAAACAGATACGCAGTATTTT | CSAIETDTQYF
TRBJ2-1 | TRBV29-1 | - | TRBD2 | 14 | TGCAGCGAACAGACTAGCGGGAGGGGGGGTGAGCAGTTCTTC | CSEQTSGRGGEQFF
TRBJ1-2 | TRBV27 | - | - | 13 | TGTGCCAGCAGGACAGGAGGAAGTTTTGGCTACACCTTC | CASRTGGSFGYTF
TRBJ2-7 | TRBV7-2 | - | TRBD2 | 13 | TGTGCCAGCAGCTCCCCGGCGGGGGTCGAGCAGTACTTC | CASSSPAGVEQYF
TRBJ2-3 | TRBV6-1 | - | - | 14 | TGTGCCAGCAGTTCCTCCGGGCCTACCCGACTTCAGTATTTT | CASSSSGPTRLQYF
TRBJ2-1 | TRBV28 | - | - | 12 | TGTGCCAGCGTCTCATCCTACAATGAGCAGTTCTTC | CASVSSYNEQFF
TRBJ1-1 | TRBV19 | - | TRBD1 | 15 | TGTGCCAGTAGTATGAATGCAGGGGGGAGCGCTGAAGCTTTCTTT | CASSMNAGGSAEAFF
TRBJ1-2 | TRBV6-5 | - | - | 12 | TGTGCCAGCAGTTCCGAGGGGTATGGCTACACCTTC | CASSSEGYGYTF
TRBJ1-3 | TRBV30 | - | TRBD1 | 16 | TGTGCCTGGAGGGGGGGGACAGAGTTCTCTGGAAACACCATATATTTT | CAWRGGTEFSGNTIYF
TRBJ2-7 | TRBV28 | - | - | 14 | TGTGCCATCTTCCCCCGGGGGGCGGAGGGGGAGCAGTACTTC | CAIFPRGAEGEQYF
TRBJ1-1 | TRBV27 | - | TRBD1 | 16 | TGTGCCAGCAGTCCCTGGACAGGGAGCTTGAACACTGAAGCTTTCTTT | CASSPWTGSLNTEAFF
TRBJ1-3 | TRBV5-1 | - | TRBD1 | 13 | TGCGCCAGCAGCACCGGACAGGGCAACACCATATATTTT | CASSTGQGNTIYF
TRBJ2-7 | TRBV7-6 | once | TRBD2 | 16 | TGTGCCAGCAGCCCGACCCCTACTAGCGGGCGGGGGGAGCAGTACTTC | CASSPTPTSGRGEQYF
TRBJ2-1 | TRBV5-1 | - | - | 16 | TGCGCCAGCAGCTACGTGGTGGAGGCGGGGTACAATGAGCAGTTCTTC | CASSYVVEAGYNEQFF
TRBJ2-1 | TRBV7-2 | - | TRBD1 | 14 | TGTGCCAGCAGCTCGACGAGGGACAGTAATGAGCAGTTCTTC | CASSSTRDSNEQFF
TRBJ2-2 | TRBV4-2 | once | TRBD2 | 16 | TGTGCCAGCAGCGCCCAGACTAGCCCGAACACCGGGGAGCTGTTTTTT | CASSAQTSPNTGELFF
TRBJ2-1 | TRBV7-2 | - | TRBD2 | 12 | TGTGCCAGCAGCTCACCGGGACTAGGGCAGTTCTTC | CASSSPGLGQFF
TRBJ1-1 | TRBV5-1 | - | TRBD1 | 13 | TGCGCCAGCAGCTTTACAGGGGGCACTGAAGCTTTCTTT | CASSFTGGTEAFF
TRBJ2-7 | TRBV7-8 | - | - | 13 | TGTGCCAGCAGCCGCTCGGACCGCTACGAGCAGTACTTC | CASSRSDRYEQYF
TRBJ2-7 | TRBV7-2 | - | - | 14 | TGTGCCAGCAGCTTACTTCGGCAGGCCTACGAGCAGTACTTC | CASSLLRQAYEQYF
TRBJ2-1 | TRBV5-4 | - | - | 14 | TGTGCCAGCAGCCCAGAGGGGGATAGCGGTGAGCAGTTCTTC | CASSPEGDSGEQFF
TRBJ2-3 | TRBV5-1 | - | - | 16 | TGCGCCAGCGGTCGGGACGGCCATCGAAGCACAGATACGCAGTATTTT | CASGRDGHRSTDTQYF
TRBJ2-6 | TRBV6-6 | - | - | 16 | TGTGCCAGCAGTTACTCGGCAGACACTGTGGCCAACGTCCTGACTTTC | CASSYSADTVANVLTF
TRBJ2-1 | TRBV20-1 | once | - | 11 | TGCAGTGGTTACAGGGACAATGAGCAGTTCTTC | CSGYRDNEQFF
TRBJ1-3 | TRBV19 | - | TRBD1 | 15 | TGTGCCAGTAGCACTCCATCAGGGGGAAGAAACACCATATATTTT | CASSTPSGGRNTIYF
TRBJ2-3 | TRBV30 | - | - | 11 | TGTGCCTGGAGGGGGATGGGTACGCAGTATTTT | CAWRGMGTQYF
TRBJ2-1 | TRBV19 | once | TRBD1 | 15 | TGTGCCAGTAGTCCGGACAGGAGCTCCTACAATGAGCAGTTCTTC | CASSPDRSSYNEQFF
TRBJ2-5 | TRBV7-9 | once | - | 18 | TGTGCCAGCAGCTTAGCGCGCGGAAGTTTAGCGGCCCAAGAGACCCAGTACTTC | CASSLARGSLAAQETQYF